Each of the 17 T cell receptor beta chains below was sequenced from the same sample in a study of T cell responses to AZD1222 COVID-19 vaccine. The method was immunoSEQ multiplex PCR; TCRdb's version includes in-frame clones alone and lacks a portion of them. The sample contains about 130,000 clones, around 90% of which appear only once. This sample comprised peripheral blood, obtained on day 0 of AZD1222 vaccination. These receptors originate from an adult in good health.

J is TRBJ1-2 and V is TRBV4-1; TRBD1 might be the D (5 bases). The CDR3 has 12 residues. The V gene's germline CDR1 is MGHRA and CDR2 YSYEKL. Trimming took 8 bases from V and 8 from J, leaving 15 bases between them. In DNA, the CDR3 is TGCGCCAGCCGGGGCTCCTCGTGGGGCTACACCTTC. Encoded protein: CASRGSSWGYTF.

The chain recombines TRBV4-3 with TRBJ1-2, with D unclear. The length of the CDR3 is 17 residues. Germline V gene data show CDR1 as LGHNA and CDR2 as YSLEER. With 0 bases removed from V and 8 bases from J, the gap between germline ends came to 22 bases. This CDR3 is CASSQDLKGGISRGYTF. CDR3 in DNA: TGCGCCAGCAGCCAAGATCTGAAGGGCGGGATAAGTCGAGGCTACACCTTC.

The rearrangement links TRBV6-5 to TRBJ2-2; weak D call: TRBD1 (5 bases). The CDR3 runs to 14 residues. V lost 0 bases to trimming and J lost 6 bases, with 8 bases between them. CDR1 and CDR2 from the germline V gene are MNHEY and SVGAGI. The CDR3 DNA reads TGTGCCAGCAGTTACTCTCAGGGCCCCGGGGAGCTGTTTTTT. Translating gives CASSYSQGPGELFF.

The J gene is TRBJ1-1, the V gene TRBV5-1, with 9 positions matching TRBD1. With 2 bases clipped from V and 3 bases from J, the junction kept 11 bases outside the gene matches. This CDR3 is 17 amino acids long. The germline CDR1 and CDR2 sequences are SGHRS and YFSETQ. This chain's CDR3 is CASSFGSTGGSDTEAFF. CDR3 in DNA: TGCGCCAGCAGCTTCGGATCCACAGGGGGCTCGGACACTGAAGCTTTCTTT.

The gene calls are TRBV29-1 and TRBJ2-1, with TRBD1 as a possible D gene (5 bases). This CDR3 spans 13 amino acids. Trimming stripped 1 base from V and 7 bases from J, with 11 bases between. Germline V gene lookup returns CDR1 SQVTM and CDR2 ANQGSEA. CDR3 protein: CSVEGVGVNEQFF. In DNA form, the CDR3 reads TGCAGCGTTGAAGGGGTAGGGGTTAATGAGCAGTTCTTC.

This rearrangement joins TRBV4-1 to TRBJ2-5, with 9 nucleotides matching TRBD2. Germline V gene lookup returns CDR1 MGHRA and CDR2 YSYEKL. J was trimmed by 0 bases and V by 6 bases; bases with no gene match: 5. The CDR3 has 15 amino acids. The CDR3 DNA follows: TGCGCCAGCAGGGGCGGGGGGGCGTACCAAGAGACCCAGTACTTC. Protein product: CASRGGGAYQETQYF.

The chain recombines TRBV6-1 with TRBJ1-2, with D possibly being TRBD1 (6 bases). Trimming shortened V by 1 base and J by 3 bases, and 9 bases separated the two germline ends. In germline, CDR1 is MNHNS, CDR2 SASEGT. The CDR3 consists of 14 residues. The CDR3 region has the DNA TGTGCCAGCAGTGAAGGACAGGAGTACTATGGCTACACCTTC. Protein sequence: CASSEGQEYYGYTF.

The J gene is TRBJ2-7, the V gene TRBV7-8; D possibly corresponds to TRBD1 (5 bases). Deletions cut 2 bases from V and 4 bases from J, with 12 bases between. Per the germline V gene, CDR1 is SGHVS and CDR2 is FQNEAQ. CDR3 length: 14 residues. CDR3 DNA: TGTGCCAGCAGCTTAAATGCAGGACATTACGAGCAGTACTTC. It specifies CASSLNAGHYEQYF.

The J gene is TRBJ1-6, the V gene TRBV10-2; no firm D call. This CDR3 has 15 residues. CDR1 is WSHSY, CDR2 SAAADI, per germline. Between the trimmed V and J ends, which lost 2 bases and 8 bases, there was a span of 13 bases. The DNA for the CDR3 is TGCGCCAGCAGTGAGGTTACAGTTGCTTATTCACCCCTCCACTTT. Amino acid sequence: CASSEVTVAYSPLHF.

This clone was observed a few times. The genes are TRBV21-1 and TRBJ1-2. TRBV21-1 is described as a pseudogene. This CDR3 has 15 amino acids. In DNA, the CDR3 is TGTGCCAGCGTACCATTGGGGGACCTTAACTATGGCTACACCTTC. Its protein is CASVPLGDLNYGYTF.

This rearrangement joins TRBV30 to TRBJ1-1; no clear D. CDR3 length equals 15 residues. Germline V gene lookup returns CDR1 GTSNPN and CDR2 SVGIG (reference sequence). V was cut by 3 bases and J by 1 base, with 15 bases left in between. CDR3 nucleotides: TGTGCCTGGAGCGAACTTTTGAACAGGAACACTGAAGCTTTCTTT. Translated, it gives CAWSELLNRNTEAFF.

The chain combines TRBV6-6 with TRBJ2-4, with TRBD2 matching 7 bases. V dropped 5 bases and J dropped 0; count of bases not matched to a gene: 13. The CDR3 loop spans 18 amino acids. Germline CDR1 and CDR2: MNHNY and SVGAGI (reference sequence). The CDR3 sequence is CASSPTWGGETAKNIQYF. The CDR3 DNA reads as TGTGCCAGCAGTCCAACGTGGGGGGGGGAGACAGCCAAAAACATTCAGTACTTC.

The chain combines TRBV7-2 with TRBJ2-2; D is uncertain. This CDR3 contains 14 residues. Germline CDR1 reads SGHTA; CDR2 reads FQGNSA. The V end lost 5 bases, the J end lost 4 bases, and 11 bases lay between the germline ends. In nucleotides, the CDR3 is TGTGCCAGCAGCGCCGGAGTGAGCACCGGGGAGCTGTTTTTT. This encodes CASSAGVSTGELFF.

This chain joins TRBV6-5 and TRBJ1-5; tentative D call: TRBD1 (5 bases). Germline V CDR1 and CDR2: MNHEY, SVGAGI. The germline V and J ends were trimmed by 2 bases and 5 bases, with 10 bases remaining between them. The CDR3 is 14 residues long. CDR3 in amino acids: CASSYTGGDQPQHF. The CDR3 coding sequence is TGTGCCAGCAGTTACACTGGGGGGGATCAGCCCCAGCATTTT.

This chain connects TRBV5-1 to TRBJ1-2, with D unclear. V was pared by 0 bases and J by 1 base, with 10 bases between. Germline CDR1 and CDR2: SGHRS and YFSETQ. This CDR3 is built from 15 residues. CDR3: CASSLAPVSNYGYTF. CDR3 DNA: TGCGCCAGCAGCTTGGCCCCAGTCAGTAACTATGGCTACACCTTC.

The chain recombines TRBV29-1 with TRBJ2-7; maybe TRBD1 (5 bases). V lost 7 bases to trimming and J lost 1 base, with 11 bases between them. CDR3 length equals 12 residues. The V gene's germline CDR1 is SQVTM and CDR2 ANQGSEA. This CDR3 reads CSAQGSSYEQYF. The CDR3 bases are TGCAGCGCCCAGGGCAGTTCCTACGAGCAGTACTTC.

V gene TRBV7-2 combines with J gene TRBJ2-1, with D uncertain. The CDR3 length is 12 residues. Between the trimmed V and J ends, which lost 5 bases and 6 bases, there was a span of 8 bases. Germline assignment: CDR1 SGHTA and CDR2 FQGNSA. DNA of the CDR3: TGTGCCAGCAGCCGGATGCTCAATGAGCAGTTCTTC. Its protein product is CASSRMLNEQFF. Together with reference TRBV7-2 and TRBJ2-1, the CDR3 gives the full variable domain: GAGVSQSPSNKVTEKGKDVELRCDPISGHTALYWYRQSLGQGLEFLIYFQGNSAPDKSGLPSDRFSAERTGGSVSTLTIQRTQQEDSAVYLCASSRMLNEQFFGPGTRLTVL.